This T cell receptor (beta chain) derives from a study of blood T cell repertoires in COVID-19 (dated by TCRdb to 2020 to 2022). A note on the overall study: Samples covering the acute and convalescent phases of COVID-19 were provided by collaborators in the United States, Italy and Spain. The prospective study material was composed of cDNA or gDNA derived from T cells, B-cell-depleted T cells, or PBMCs. Deeply sampled blood TCRbeta repertoires from subjects exposed to, actively infected with, or recovered from COVID-19 were included in the dataset. The repertoires were released in a freely available public database meant as a resource for research on the immune response to SARS-CoV-2. Samples came from the ongoing ImmuneRACE study (first 160 participants) plus 1,254 subjects from 6 global collaborators. Sample metadata almost always included a de-identified subject ID, COVID-19 status, age in years and sex. Where available, HLA class I and class II types were obtained from metadata supplied by the sample provider rather than from assay-based typing. The research as a whole found: How much clinical and demographic metadata was included differed by source and by participant, and the metadata was provided uncurated.

Each collaborating institution followed its own protocols to collect whole blood in K2EDTA tubes. For TCRbeta analysis, collaborators shipped samples in one of three forms: frozen whole blood, isolated PBMCs, or DNA extracted from either of those sample types. CDR1 MNHNY and CDR2 SVGAGI were looked up in the germline V gene (reference sequence). Measured from the cysteine to the phenylalanine, the CDR3 is 14 residues long. The entry retains the CDR3 DNA only, 42 bases that are in frame from base 1. V is pruned by 5 bases and J by 4 bases, leaving 5 bases of the junction without a gene match. The count of this clone is one. This receptor's antigen is unknown. Qualities for individual bases were not recorded, and no much larger clone is one base off. The immunoSEQ Assay, a bias-controlled multiplex PCR, was used to amplify TCRbeta CDR3 regions from genomic DNA. From the authors' description of their analysis: Nucleated cell counts per sample were estimated from amplification of reference gene primers within the assay. To quantify the absolute abundance of each unique TCRbeta CDR3 rearrangement, sequence reads were collapsed and filtered. For each sample, productive Simpson clonality was calculated as the square root of Simpson's diversity index across productive rearrangements. The immuneACCESS repertoire file appears here via TCRdb, limited to in-frame rearrangements. These files lack a portion of the clones; in checked studies, under half of the deficit traces to unresolved V genes, and the cause of the others is not known. Clonal size and the V and J genes are those of that table, whereas D and trimming came from the DNA. This sample comprises 80,000 to 100,000 clones, approximately 89% of them detected only once. Around 10% of the sample belongs to the ten largest clones.

Sequences were obtained from peripheral blood. The clonotype was recovered from a man aged 45 to 65 with acute or convalescent COVID-19. This chain joins TRBV6-6 to TRBJ1-5; 7 of the junction bases match TRBD1. The DNA sequence is given as TGTGCCAGCAGTCGACAGGGAGGGAATCAGCCCCAGCATTTT. Its protein reads: CASSRQGGNQPQHF.